A selection of T cell receptor beta chains follows, all from one sample in a study of CD8+CD57+ T cells in acquired aplastic anemia. TCRdb passed the reads through MiXCR, listing each CDR3 protein once. In the table there are 400,000 to 500,000 distinct CDR3 sequences, 60% to 80% of which are singletons. The sample was sorted CD4+, CD8+, or CD8+CD57+ T cells (not recorded which) from PBMCs. These receptors were taken from a human donor in good health, serving as a control. The CDR3 runs from the conserved cysteine through the conserved F or W. The D gene is left open where the match is weak. Clone sizes are given selectively: once, few, many, or a class where the clone is expanded.

>TRBV7-8|NA|TRBJ1-2|NA
TGTGCCAGCAGCAAAGGGGGGAGGCGAGGTCATGGCTACACCTTC
CASSKGGRRGHGYTF
>TRBV6-1|NA|TRBJ1-4|TRBD1
TGTGCCAGCAGTCCACACGGGACAGGGGGCAATGAAAAACTGTTTTTT
CASSPHGTGGNEKLFF
>TRBV30|NA|TRBJ1-1|TRBD1
TGTGCCTGGAGCTCGGACAGGAGAACTGAAGCTTTCTTT
CAWSSDRRTEAFF
>TRBV19|NA|TRBJ1-1|NA
TGTGCCAGTAGTCTGGGGTCGGCCACTGAAGCTTTCTTT
CASSLGSATEAFF
>TRBV5-1|NA|TRBJ1-6|TRBD1
TGCGCCAGCAGCGCGGGACAGGGCGAACTCCACTTT
CASSAGQGELHF
>TRBV5-6|NA|TRBJ2-7|NA
TGTGCCAGCAGCCCTCGTTCAGGAGGGCAGTACTTC
CASSPRSGGQYF
>TRBV7-2|NA|TRBJ1-1|NA
TGTGCCAGCAGCTTAGTCGGTACAGGAGGAGCTGTCTTT
CASSLVGTGGAVF
>TRBV29-1|NA|TRBJ2-3|NA
TGCAGCGTTGAATGGGGCGCAGATACGCAGTATTTT
CSVEWGADTQYF
>TRBV12-3/TRBV12-4|NA|TRBJ2-1|TRBD1
TGTGCCACCGACCGAGGGGGCAGTTACAATGAGCAGTTCTTC
CATDRGGSYNEQFF
>TRBV9|NA|TRBJ2-7|TRBD2
TGTGCCAGCAGCGTGTCGGGACTAGTCACCTACGAGCAGTACTTC
CASSVSGLVTYEQYF
>TRBV29-1|few|TRBJ1-2|NA
TGCAGCGTGGGGACAAGCCAGGGCTACACCTTC
CSVGTSQGYTF
>TRBV11-2|NA|TRBJ2-1|NA
TGTGCCAGCAGCTCCCCAAGCAGTAGCACGGTGGCGAATGAGCAGTTCTTC
CASSSPSSSTVANEQFF
>TRBV19|NA|TRBJ1-2|NA
TGTGCCAGTACCTGGGGACGGAACTATGGCTACACCTTC
CASTWGRNYGYTF
>TRBV6-6|many|TRBJ1-6|NA
TGTGCCAGCAGTTACTACGGTCTTAATTCACCCCTCCACTTT
CASSYYGLNSPLHF
>TRBV20-1|many|TRBJ2-7|NA
TGCAGTGCCTCCGGGACGTACTCCTACGAGCAGTACTTC
CSASGTYSYEQYF
>TRBV30|few|TRBJ2-3|NA
TGTGCCTGGAGTGCCTTCCAGACTTCAGATACGCAGTATTTT
CAWSAFQTSDTQYF
>TRBV5-1|NA|TRBJ2-3|NA
TGCGCCAGCAGCCTCCGGGACGGCTCCTATACGCAGTATTTT
CASSLRDGSYTQYF
>TRBV20-1|NA|TRBJ1-6|TRBD1
TGCAGTGCTAGTCGGTACCGCGGACAGGATAATTCACCCCTCCACTTT
CSASRYRGQDNSPLHF
>TRBV6-2/TRBV6-3|NA|TRBJ1-5|NA
TGTGCCAGCAGTTACTCTACCAGACATTACGGGAGTTATAGCAATCAGCCCCAGCATTTT
CASSYSTRHYGSYSNQPQHF
>TRBV4-3|NA|TRBJ1-1|NA
TGCGCCAGCAGCCAAGATTTGGGTCGTACTGAAGCTTTCTTT
CASSQDLGRTEAFF
>TRBV11-2|NA|TRBJ2-3|NA
TGTGCCAGCAGCTTAGGAGGTCGAGCAGATACGCAGTATTTT
CASSLGGRADTQYF
>TRBV5-1|NA|TRBJ1-2|TRBD1
TGCGCCAGCAGCTTGGGACAGGGATACTGCTATGGCTACACCTTC
CASSLGQGYCYGYTF
>TRBV7-9|NA|TRBJ2-7|NA
TGTGCCAGCAGCTTAGCGCGAGGGCAGGGCGGGGAGACCTTC
CASSLARGQGGETF
>TRBV20-1|NA|TRBJ2-3|NA
TGCAGTGCTAGAGGGGGGGATCAGCATACGCAGTATTTT
CSARGGDQHTQYF
>TRBV9|NA|TRBJ2-7|NA
TGTGCCAGCAGCCATACAGGGGGGGGAGACCCAGAACACTTC
CASSHTGGGDPEHF
>TRBV2|few|TRBJ2-7|NA
TGTGCCAGCGCCAAGAGGGCCACGTACGAGCAGTACTTC
CASAKRATYEQYF
>TRBV7-2|few|TRBJ1-1|NA
TGTGCCAGCAGCTTAGCGGGAACAGGGAACACTGAAGCTTTCTTT
CASSLAGTGNTEAFF
>TRBV19|many|TRBJ1-6|NA
TGTGCCAGTACGGTCGGTTCTAATTCACCCCTCCACTTT
CASTVGSNSPLHF
>TRBV6-1|NA|TRBJ2-3|TRBD2
TGTGCCAGCAGGCGGACTAGCGGGACAGATACGCAGTTCTTT
CASRRTSGTDTQFF
>TRBV20-1|NA|TRBJ2-1|NA
TGCAGTGCCCCAAAGGGTCTGCGGGGGCGGGCCTACAATGAGCAGTTCTTC
CSAPKGLRGRAYNEQFF
>TRBV20-1|NA|TRBJ2-5|NA
TGCAGTGCCCTCAGGCGGCCCTTGGAAAAGACCCAGTACTTC
CSALRRPLEKTQYF